This T cell receptor (beta chain) was identified in a study of blood T cell repertoires in COVID-19. The overall study: PBMCs, B-cell-depleted T cells, or T cells provided the cDNA or gDNA that made up the material.

CDR3 length: 17 residues. Trimming stripped 0 bases from V and 6 bases from J, with 15 bases between. Germline V lookup: CDR1 SGHTA, CDR2 FQGNSA. In the original processing: The authors estimated nucleated cell counts from reference gene primer amplification. Sequencing used immunoSEQ multiplex PCR; TCRdb keeps in-frame clones, though not all of them. V and J calls and clone size come straight from that table; D and trimming were deduced from the DNA. The sample shows about 220,000 clones, around four fifths of them seen only once. The sequence was collected from a woman between 50 and 59 years old who had been exposed to COVID-19. Sequenced material: PBMCs or T cells enriched from blood (not recorded which). The chain combines TRBV7-2 with TRBJ1-6; D unresolved. The CDR3 nucleotides read TGTGCCAGCAGCTTAGCGAATCGGCAGGCAACTAATTCACCCCTCCACTTT. The encoded protein is CASSLANRQATNSPLHF.